This entry is about one TCR beta chain. This specimen comes from a study of OX40 agonist ivuxolimab in advanced cancers. Libraries were prepared by immunoSEQ multiplex PCR; TCRdb keeps only in-frame clonotypes and omits some of them. The sample lists 30,000 to 40,000 clones, approximately 90% occurring once. The CDR3 has 14 residues. In germline, CDR1 is LNHDA, CDR2 SQIVND (reference sequence). With baseline, cycle 4 day 1, and cycle 7 day 1 as timepoints, blood was sampled. The specimen was CD4+ or CD8+ T cells sorted from blood, collected in a trial of the OX40 agonist ivuxolimab. The receptor was isolated from an adult with an advanced solid tumor such as melanoma, head and neck, liver or kidney cancer. This chain joins TRBV19 and TRBJ2-5, with 10 bases aligning to TRBD1. The DNA end is a closer match to TRBJ2-7, so the J assignment may be wrong. As DNA, the CDR3 is TGTGCCAGTAGTAGGACAGGGGGCTCCTACGAGCAGTACTTC. Protein sequence: CASSRTGGSYEQYF.